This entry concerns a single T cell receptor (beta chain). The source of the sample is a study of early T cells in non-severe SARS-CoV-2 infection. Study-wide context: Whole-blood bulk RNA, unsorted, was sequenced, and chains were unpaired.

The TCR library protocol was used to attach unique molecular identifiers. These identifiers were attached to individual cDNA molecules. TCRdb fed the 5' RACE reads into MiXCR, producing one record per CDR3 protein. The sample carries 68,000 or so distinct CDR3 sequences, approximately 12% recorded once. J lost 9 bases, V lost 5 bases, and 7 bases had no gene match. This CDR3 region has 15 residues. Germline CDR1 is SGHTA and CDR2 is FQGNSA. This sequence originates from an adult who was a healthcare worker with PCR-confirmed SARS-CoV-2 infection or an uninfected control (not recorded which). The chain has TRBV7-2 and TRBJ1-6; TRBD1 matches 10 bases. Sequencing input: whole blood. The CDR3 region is CASSPSGTGVSPLHF. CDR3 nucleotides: TGTGCCAGCAGCCCTTCCGGGACAGGGGTTTCACCCCTCCACTTT.